The present T cell receptor (beta chain) was sequenced within a study of monozygotic twins with inflammatory bowel disease. The study's findings and limits: Versus healthy twins, IBD patients showed fewer clonotypes shared with others, especially with disease activity.

Whole-blood total RNA was extracted without T cell sorting. A note on this clonotype: What it recognizes is unknown.

A template switching step added UMIs, each with a 6-nucleotide sample barcode. TCRdb re-analyzed the 5' RACE reads; it lists each CDR3 protein once, without DNA. The sample's table shows around 410,000 distinct CDR3 sequences. This CDR3 comprises 16 residues. The germline V gene encodes CDR1 LNHNV and CDR2 YYDKDF (reference sequence). The specimen sequenced was blood. The TCR sequence derives from a human donor with ulcerative colitis or Crohn's disease, or a healthy co-twin of an affected twin (not recorded which). J is TRBJ2-7 and V is TRBV15; TCRdb calls TRBD2, which cannot be checked without DNA. The CDR3 loop is CATSRTPGLTRDEQYF.